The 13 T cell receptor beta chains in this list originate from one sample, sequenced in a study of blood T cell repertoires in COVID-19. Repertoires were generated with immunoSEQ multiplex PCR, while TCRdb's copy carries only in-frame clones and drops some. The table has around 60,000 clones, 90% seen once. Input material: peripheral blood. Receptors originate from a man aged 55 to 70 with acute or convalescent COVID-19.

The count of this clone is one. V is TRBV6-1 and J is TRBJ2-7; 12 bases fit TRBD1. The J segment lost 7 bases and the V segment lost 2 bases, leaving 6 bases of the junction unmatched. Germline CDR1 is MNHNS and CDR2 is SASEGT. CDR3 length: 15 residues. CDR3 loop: CASSEPGQGAREQYF. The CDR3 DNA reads TGTGCCAGCAGTGAACCGGGACAGGGGGCGCGGGAGCAGTACTTC.

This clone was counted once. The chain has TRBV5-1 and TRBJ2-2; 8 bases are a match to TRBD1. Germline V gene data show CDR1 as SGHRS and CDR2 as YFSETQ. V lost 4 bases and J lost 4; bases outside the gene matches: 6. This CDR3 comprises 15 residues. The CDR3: CASSETTGVTGELFF. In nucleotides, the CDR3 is TGCGCCAGCAGCGAGACGACAGGGGTCACCGGGGAGCTGTTTTTT.

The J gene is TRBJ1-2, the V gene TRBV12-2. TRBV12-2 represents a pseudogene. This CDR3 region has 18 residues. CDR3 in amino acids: CASRSAVAGAGRAYGYTF. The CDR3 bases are TGTGCAAGTCGCTCCGCTGTTGCGGGGGCAGGGAGAGCCTATGGCTACACCTTC.

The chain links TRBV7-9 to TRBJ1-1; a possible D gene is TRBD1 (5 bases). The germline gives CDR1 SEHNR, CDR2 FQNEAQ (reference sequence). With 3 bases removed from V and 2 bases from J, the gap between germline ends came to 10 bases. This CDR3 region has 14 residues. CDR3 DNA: TGTGCCAGCAGCTTTTCTGGGACTAACACTGAAGCTTTCTTT. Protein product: CASSFSGTNTEAFF. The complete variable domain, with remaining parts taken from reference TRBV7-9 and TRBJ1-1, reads DTGVSQNPRHKITKRGQNVTFRCDPISEHNRLYWYRQTLGQGPEFLTYFQNEAQLEKSRLLSDRFSAERPKGSFSTLEIQRTEQGDSAMYLCASSFSGTNTEAFFGQGTRLTVV.

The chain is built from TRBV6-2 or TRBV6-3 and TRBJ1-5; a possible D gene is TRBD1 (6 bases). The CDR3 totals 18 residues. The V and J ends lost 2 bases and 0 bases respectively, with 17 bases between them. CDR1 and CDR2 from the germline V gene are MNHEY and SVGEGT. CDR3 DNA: TGTGCCAGCAGTTACCGGCTTTACAGGGATTATAGCAATCAGCCCCAGCATTTT. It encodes CASSYRLYRDYSNQPQHF.

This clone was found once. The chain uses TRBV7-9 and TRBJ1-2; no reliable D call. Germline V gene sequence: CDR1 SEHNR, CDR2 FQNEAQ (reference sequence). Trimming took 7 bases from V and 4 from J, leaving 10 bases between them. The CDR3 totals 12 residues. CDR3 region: CASTAELYGYTF. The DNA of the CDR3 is TGTGCCAGCACGGCCGAGCTCTATGGCTACACCTTC.

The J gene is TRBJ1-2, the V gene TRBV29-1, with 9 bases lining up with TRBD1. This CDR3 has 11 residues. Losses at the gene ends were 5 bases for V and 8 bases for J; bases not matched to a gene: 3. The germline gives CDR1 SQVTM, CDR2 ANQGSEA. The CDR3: CSVRQGEGYTF. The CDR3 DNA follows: TGCAGCGTTCGACAGGGGGAAGGCTACACCTTC.

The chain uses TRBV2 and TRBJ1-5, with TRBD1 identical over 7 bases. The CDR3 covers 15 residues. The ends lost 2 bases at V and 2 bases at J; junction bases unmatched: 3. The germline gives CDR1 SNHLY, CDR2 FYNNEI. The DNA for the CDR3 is TGTGCCAGCAGTGAAAGGGGGCGCGGCAATCAGCCCCAGCATTTT. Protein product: CASSERGRGNQPQHF.

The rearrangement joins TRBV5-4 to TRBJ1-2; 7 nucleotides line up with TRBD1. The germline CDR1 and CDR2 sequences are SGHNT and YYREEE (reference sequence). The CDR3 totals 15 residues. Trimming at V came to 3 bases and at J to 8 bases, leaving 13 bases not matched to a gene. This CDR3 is CASSSPLRGRKGYTF. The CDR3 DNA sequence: TGTGCCAGCAGCTCCCCTTTGAGGGGGCGCAAGGGCTACACCTTC.

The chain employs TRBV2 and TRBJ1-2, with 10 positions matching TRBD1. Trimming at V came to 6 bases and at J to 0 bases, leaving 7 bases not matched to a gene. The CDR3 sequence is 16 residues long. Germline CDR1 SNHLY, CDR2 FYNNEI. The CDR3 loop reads CASSWTGTGANYGYTF. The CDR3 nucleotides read TGTGCCAGCAGCTGGACCGGGACAGGGGCTAACTATGGCTACACCTTC.

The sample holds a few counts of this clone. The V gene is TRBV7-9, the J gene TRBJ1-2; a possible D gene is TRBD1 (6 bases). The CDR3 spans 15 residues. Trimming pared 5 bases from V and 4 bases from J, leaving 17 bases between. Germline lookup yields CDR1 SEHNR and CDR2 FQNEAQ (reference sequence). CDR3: CASSRSDSLGYGYTF. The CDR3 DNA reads TGTGCCAGCAGCCGATCGGACAGTCTTGGCTATGGCTACACCTTC.

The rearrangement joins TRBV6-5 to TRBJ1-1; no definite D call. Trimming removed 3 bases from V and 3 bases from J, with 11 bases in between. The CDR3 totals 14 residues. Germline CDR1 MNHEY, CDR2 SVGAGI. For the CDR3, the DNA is TGTGCCAGCAGTTATTTCTTCGGGGACACTGAAGCTTTCTTT. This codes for CASSYFFGDTEAFF.

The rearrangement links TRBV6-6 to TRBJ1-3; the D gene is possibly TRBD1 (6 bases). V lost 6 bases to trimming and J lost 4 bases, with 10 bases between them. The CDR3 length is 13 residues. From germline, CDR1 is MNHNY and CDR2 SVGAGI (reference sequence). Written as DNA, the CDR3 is TGTGCCAGCAGGATAGGACAGGGAAACACCATATATTTT. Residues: CASRIGQGNTIYF.